The clone carrying this T cell receptor (beta chain) was found many times. Its specificity is unknown. Between the trimmed V and J ends, which lost 0 bases and 9 bases, there was a span of 13 bases. The CDR3 runs to 14 residues. Per the germline V gene, CDR1 is SGHRS and CDR2 is YFSETQ. The data derive from a study of response to subunit inactivated influenza vaccine. The study's findings and limits: It was suggested by the authors that few new T cells are recruited by each seasonal influenza vaccination.

MiXCR was run by TCRdb on the RT-PCR reads, yielding one entry per CDR3 protein. The sample has about 500,000 distinct CDR3 sequences, over 10% seen once; the top ten hold about an eighth. The chain joins TRBV5-1 to TRBJ2-1; no firm D call. The sequence was obtained from a man in his forties or fifties who received an inactivated influenza vaccine. The sequences come from PBMCs from blood, collected 45 days after vaccination. CDR3 in DNA: TGCGCCAGCAGCTTGGTCTCAGAATCTACTGAGCAGTTCTTC. Translation: CASSLVSESTEQFF.